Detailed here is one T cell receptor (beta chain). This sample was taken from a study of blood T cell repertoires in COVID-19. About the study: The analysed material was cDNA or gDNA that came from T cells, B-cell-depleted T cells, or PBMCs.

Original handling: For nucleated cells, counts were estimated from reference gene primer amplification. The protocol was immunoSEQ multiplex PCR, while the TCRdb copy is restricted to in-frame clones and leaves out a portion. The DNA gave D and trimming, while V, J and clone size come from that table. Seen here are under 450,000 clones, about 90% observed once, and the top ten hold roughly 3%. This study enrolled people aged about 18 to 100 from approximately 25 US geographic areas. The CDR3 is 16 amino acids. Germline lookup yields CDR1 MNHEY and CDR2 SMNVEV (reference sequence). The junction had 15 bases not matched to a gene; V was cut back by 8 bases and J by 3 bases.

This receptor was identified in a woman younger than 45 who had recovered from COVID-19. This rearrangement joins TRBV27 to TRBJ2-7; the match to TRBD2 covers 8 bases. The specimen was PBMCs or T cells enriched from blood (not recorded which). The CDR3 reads CASCESGSGPHYEQYF. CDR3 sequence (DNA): TGTGCCAGCTGCGAGAGCGGGAGTGGCCCCCACTACGAGCAGTACTTC.